This T cell receptor beta chain appears in the sequencing data of a study of blood T cell repertoires in COVID-19. Looked up from germline, CDR1 is LGHNA and CDR2 is YSLEER. The CDR3 covers 19 residues. The J segment lost 0 bases and the V segment lost 5 bases, leaving 8 bases of the junction unmatched. As processed by the authors: Reference gene primer amplification in the assay estimated nucleated cell counts. Profiled with immunoSEQ multiplex PCR; TCRdb holds only in-frame clones, not every one. The DNA was the basis for D and trimming; V, J and clone size are from that table. The data show hundreds of thousands of clones, around nine tenths seen once. The study counted Cohort 3 donors as recovered given two negative PCRs, clearance, or symptom resolution.

The source material was PBMCs or T cells enriched from blood (not recorded which). The TCR sequence derives from a woman aged 40 to 50 who had recovered from COVID-19. This sequence joins TRBV4-3 and TRBJ2-6; 12 nucleotides agree with TRBD2. CDR3 region: CASSDPGTSGFSGANVLTF. CDR3 nucleotide sequence: TGCGCCAGCAGCGATCCCGGGACTAGCGGGTTCTCTGGGGCCAACGTCCTGACTTTC.